This T cell receptor (beta chain) is from a study of T-cell memory formation after mild COVID-19. This clonotype turned up a few times. MiXCR, run by TCRdb on the 5' RACE reads, gives a single entry per CDR3 protein. Here the sample spans hundreds of thousands of distinct CDR3 sequences, around 17% being singletons. Germline CDR1 reads SGHRS; CDR2 reads YFSETQ. V lost 0 bases to trimming and J lost 2 bases; unmatched junction nucleotides: 2. The CDR3 covers 15 residues. The chain links TRBV5-1 to TRBJ2-5, with 9 bases lining up with TRBD2. This clonotype originated in an adult woman who had mild COVID-19 (a few samples of this study predate the infection). Cell type and time point are not known. Sequenced sample: PBMCs or a T cell subset sorted from them (not recorded which). The CDR3 bases are TGCGCCAGCAGCTTGGTCAGCGGGGGGCAAGAGACCCAGTACTTC. It codes for CASSLVSGGQETQYF.